This TCR beta chain emerged from a study of OX40 agonist ivuxolimab in advanced cancers. As for the study in general: Ivuxolimab was delivered to patients intravenously every 2 weeks at doses spanning 0.01 to 10 mg/kg. Patients receiving dose escalation had hepatocellular carcinoma, melanoma, renal cell or head and neck cancer. The study, taken as a whole, reports: Expanded clones were, on average, more numerous among CD8+ T cells than CD4+.

Cycle 7 day 1, cycle 4 day 1, and baseline were the timepoints at which blood was sampled. The V end lost 7 bases, the J end lost 8 bases, and 17 bases lay between the germline ends. The V gene's germline CDR1 is MNHNY and CDR2 SVGAGI (reference sequence). This CDR3 comprises 13 residues. Notes on this clone: Its antigen is currently unknown.

This table comes from immunoSEQ multiplex PCR, and its TCRdb copy is limited to in-frame clones, with some not included. The profile shows around 100,000 clones, approximately 90% of them singletons. This chain joins TRBV6-6 and TRBJ1-2, with a weak D call TRBD1 (6 bases). The sample here was CD4+ or CD8+ T cells sorted from blood, taken in a trial of the OX40 agonist ivuxolimab. This sequence was found in an adult with an advanced solid tumor such as melanoma, head and neck, liver or kidney cancer. The CDR3 DNA reads as TGTGCCAGCACCTTCTACAGGGAGGGGGGCTACACCTTC. Protein sequence: CASTFYREGGYTF.